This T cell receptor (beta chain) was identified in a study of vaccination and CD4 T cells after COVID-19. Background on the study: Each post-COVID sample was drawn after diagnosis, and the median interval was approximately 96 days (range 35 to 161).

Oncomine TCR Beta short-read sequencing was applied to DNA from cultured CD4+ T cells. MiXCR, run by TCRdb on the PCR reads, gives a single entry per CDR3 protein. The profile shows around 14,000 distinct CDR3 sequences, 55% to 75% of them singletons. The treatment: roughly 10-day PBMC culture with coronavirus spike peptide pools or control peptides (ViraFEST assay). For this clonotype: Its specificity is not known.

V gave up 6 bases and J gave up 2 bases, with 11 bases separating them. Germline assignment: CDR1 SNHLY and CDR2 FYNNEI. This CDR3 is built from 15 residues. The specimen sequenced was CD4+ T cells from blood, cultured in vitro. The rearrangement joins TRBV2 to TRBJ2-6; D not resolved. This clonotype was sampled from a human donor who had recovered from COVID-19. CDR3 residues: CASSRSGAGANVLTF. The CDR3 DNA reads TGTGCCAGCAGCCGGTCTGGGGCTGGGGCCAACGTCCTGACTTTC.